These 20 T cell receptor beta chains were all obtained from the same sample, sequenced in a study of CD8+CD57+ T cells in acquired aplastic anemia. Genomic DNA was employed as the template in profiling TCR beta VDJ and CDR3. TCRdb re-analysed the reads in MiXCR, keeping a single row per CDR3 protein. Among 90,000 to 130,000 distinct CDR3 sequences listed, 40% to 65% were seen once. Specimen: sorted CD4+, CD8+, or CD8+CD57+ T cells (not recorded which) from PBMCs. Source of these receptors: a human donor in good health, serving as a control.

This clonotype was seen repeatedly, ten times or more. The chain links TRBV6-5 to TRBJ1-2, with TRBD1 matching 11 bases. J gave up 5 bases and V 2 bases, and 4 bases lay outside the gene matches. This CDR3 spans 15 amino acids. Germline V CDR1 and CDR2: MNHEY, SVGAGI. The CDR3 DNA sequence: TGTGCCAGCAGTTACCCCGGACAGGGGGCATATGGCTACACCTTC. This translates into CASSYPGQGAYGYTF.

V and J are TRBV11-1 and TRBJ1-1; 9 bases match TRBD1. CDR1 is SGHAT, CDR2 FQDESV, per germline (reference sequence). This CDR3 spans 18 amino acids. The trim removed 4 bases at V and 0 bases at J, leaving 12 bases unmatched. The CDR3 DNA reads TGTGCCAGCAGCTCCCGCCGGGACAGGGCCTTCATGAACACTGAAGCTTTCTTT. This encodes CASSSRRDRAFMNTEAFF.

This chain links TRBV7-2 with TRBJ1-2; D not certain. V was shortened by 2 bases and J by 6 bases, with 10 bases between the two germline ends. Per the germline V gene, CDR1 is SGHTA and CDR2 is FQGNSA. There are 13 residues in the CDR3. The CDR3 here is CASSLRGIDGYTF. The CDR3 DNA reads TGTGCCAGCAGCTTAAGAGGGATCGATGGCTACACCTTC.

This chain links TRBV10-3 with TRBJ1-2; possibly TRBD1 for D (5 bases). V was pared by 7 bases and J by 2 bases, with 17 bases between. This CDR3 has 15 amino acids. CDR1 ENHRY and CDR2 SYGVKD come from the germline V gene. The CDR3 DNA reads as TGTGCCATCAATTCCGAACAGGACTTAAACTATGGCTACACCTTC. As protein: CAINSEQDLNYGYTF.

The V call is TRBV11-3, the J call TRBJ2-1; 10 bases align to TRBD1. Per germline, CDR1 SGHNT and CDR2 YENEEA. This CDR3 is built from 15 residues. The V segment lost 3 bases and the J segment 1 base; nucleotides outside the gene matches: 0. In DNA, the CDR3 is TGTGCCAGCAGCTTGGACAGGGGGTCCTACAATGAGCAGTTCTTC. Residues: CASSLDRGSYNEQFF.

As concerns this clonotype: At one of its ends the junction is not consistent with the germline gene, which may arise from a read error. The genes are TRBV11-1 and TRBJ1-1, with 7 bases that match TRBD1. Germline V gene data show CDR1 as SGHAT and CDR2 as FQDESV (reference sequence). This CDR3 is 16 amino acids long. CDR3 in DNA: TGTGCCAGCAGCACCCTCCTGGAGGGGGCGACCACTGAAGCTTTTTTT. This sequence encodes CASSTLLEGATTEAFF.

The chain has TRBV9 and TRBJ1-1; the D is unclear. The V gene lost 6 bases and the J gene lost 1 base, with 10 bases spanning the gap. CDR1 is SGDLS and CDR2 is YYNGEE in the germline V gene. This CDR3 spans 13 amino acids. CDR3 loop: CASTQWGNTEAFF. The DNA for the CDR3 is TGTGCCAGCACCCAATGGGGGAACACTGAAGCTTTCTTT.

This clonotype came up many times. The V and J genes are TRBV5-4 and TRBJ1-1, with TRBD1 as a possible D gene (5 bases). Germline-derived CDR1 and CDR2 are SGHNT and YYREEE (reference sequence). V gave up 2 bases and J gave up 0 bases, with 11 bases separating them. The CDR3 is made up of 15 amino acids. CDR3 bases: TGTGCCAGCAGCTTCCCGAGGGACCTGAACACTGAAGCTTTCTTT. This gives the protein CASSFPRDLNTEAFF.

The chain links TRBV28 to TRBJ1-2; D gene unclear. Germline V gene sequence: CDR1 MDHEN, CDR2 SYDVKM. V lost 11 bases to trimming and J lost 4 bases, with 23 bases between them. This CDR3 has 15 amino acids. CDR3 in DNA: TGTGCCCTGATTTTTTCCCCGGACTTAAGCTATGGCTACACCTTC. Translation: CALIFSPDLSYGYTF.

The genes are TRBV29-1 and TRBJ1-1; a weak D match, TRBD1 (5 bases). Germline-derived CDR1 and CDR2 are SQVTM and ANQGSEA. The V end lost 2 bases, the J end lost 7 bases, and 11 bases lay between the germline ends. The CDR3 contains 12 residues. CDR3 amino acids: CSVERGSDEAFF. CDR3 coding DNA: TGCAGCGTTGAAAGGGGTTCCGATGAAGCTTTCTTT.

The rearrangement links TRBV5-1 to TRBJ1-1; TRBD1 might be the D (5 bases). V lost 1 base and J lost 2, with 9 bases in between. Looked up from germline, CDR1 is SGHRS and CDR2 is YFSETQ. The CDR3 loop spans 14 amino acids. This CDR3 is CASSLIGANTEAFF. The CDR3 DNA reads TGCGCCAGCAGCTTGATAGGGGCAAACACTGAAGCTTTCTTT.

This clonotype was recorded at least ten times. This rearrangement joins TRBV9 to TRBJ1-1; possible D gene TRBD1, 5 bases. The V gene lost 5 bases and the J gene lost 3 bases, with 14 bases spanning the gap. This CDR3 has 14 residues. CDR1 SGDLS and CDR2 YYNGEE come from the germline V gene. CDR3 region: CASSRSQAYTEAFF. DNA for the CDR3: TGTGCCAGCAGTCGGTCACAGGCGTACACTGAAGCTTTCTTT.

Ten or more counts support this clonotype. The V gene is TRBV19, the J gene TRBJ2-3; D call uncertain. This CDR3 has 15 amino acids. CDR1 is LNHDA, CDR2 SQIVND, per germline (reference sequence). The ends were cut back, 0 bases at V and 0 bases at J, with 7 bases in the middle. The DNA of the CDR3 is TGTGCCAGTAGTATAGAGTGGCAGAGCACAGATACGCAGTATTTT. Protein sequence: CASSIEWQSTDTQYF.

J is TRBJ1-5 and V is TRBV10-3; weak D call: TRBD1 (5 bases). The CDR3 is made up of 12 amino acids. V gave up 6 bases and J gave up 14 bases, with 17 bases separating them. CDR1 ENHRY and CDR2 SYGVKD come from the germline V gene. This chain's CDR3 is CAISGGDLYEHF. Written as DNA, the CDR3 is TGTGCCATCAGCGGGGGGGATCTCTACGAGCATTTT.

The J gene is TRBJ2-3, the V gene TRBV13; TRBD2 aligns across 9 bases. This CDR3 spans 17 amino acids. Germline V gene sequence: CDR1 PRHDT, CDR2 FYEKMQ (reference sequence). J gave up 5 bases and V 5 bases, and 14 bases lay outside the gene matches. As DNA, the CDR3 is TGTGCCAGCAGCAGCCGGGGGCGGGGGGGCTCAGGAGATACGCAGTATTTT. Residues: CASSSRGRGGSGDTQYF.

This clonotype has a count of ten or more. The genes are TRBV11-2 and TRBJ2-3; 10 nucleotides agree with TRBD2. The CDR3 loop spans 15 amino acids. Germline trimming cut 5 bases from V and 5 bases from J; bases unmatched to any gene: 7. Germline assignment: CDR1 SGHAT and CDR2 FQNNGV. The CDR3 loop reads CASSPTAGGQDTQYF. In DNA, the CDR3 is TGTGCCAGCAGCCCGACAGCGGGGGGGCAAGATACGCAGTATTTT.

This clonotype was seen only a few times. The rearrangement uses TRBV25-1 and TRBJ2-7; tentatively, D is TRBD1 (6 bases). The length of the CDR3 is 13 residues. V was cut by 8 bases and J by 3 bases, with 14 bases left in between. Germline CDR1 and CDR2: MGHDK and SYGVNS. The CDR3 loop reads CASGRTDSYEQYF. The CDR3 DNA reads TGTGCCAGCGGACGGACAGACAGCTACGAGCAGTACTTC.

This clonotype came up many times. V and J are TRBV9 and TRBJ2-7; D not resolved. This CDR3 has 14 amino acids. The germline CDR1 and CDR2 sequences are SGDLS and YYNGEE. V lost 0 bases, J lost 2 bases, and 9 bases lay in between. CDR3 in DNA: TGTGCCAGCAGCGTAGCGAAAGGAGCCTACGAGCAGTACTTC. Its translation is CASSVAKGAYEQYF.

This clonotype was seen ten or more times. The CDR3 DNA reads as TGTGCCAGCAGCTTAAGGGTCGACCCGACGAACACCGGGGAGCTGTTTTTT. Encoded protein: CASSLRVDPTNTGELFF. The gene calls are TRBV7-6 and TRBJ2-2, with D uncertain. Germline loops: CDR1 SGHVS, CDR2 FNYEAQ. The CDR3 spans 17 residues. With 2 bases removed from V and 0 bases from J, the gap between germline ends came to 13 bases. The full variable domain, completed using reference TRBV7-6 and TRBJ2-2, is GAGVSQSPRYKVTKRGQDVALRCDPISGHVSLYWYRQALGQGPEFLTYFNYEAQQDKSGLPNDRFSAERPEGSISTLTIQRTEQRDSAMYRCASSLRVDPTNTGELFFGEGSRLTVL.

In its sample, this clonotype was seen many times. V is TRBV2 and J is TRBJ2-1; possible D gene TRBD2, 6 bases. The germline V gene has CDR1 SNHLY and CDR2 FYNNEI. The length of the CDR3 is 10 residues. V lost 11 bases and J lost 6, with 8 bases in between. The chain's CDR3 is CAAGSNEQFF. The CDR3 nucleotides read TGTGCCGCGGGGTCCAATGAGCAGTTCTTC.